This is a list of T cell receptor beta chains from one sample in a study of T cell repertoires in cytomegalovirus infection. One entry per CDR3 protein results from TCRdb running MiXCR on the reads. The table has 90,000 to 130,000 distinct CDR3 sequences, over 9% seen once; the top ten hold 31%. What these receptors recognize is not known. Sequences were obtained from PBMCs, sequenced either directly or after in vitro stimulation (not recorded which). These receptors originate from a human donor in good health (CMV status not recorded). Some clones in this sample may be carry-over from other donors' samples. CDR3s include the opening cysteine and the closing phenylalanine or tryptophan. Each record gives: J gene, clone size, D gene, V gene, CDR3 protein, CDR3 DNA. D genes are given only for firm matches. Clone size is shown for a subset of rows, as once, few, many or a class of expanded clone.

TRBJ2-1,.,.,TRBV20-1,CSAGPGPYNEQFF,TGCAGTGCTGGACCGGGACCCTACAATGAGCAGTTCTTC
TRBJ2-5,.,.,TRBV11-2,CASRGLGQETQYF,TGTGCCAGCAGGGGACTGGGACAAGAGACCCAGTACTTC
TRBJ2-1,few,.,TRBV28,CASTLLGPNEQFF,TGTGCCAGCACCCTACTGGGGCCAAATGAGCAGTTCTTC
TRBJ1-5,many,.,TRBV20-1,CSATVGHYSNQPQHF,TGCAGTGCCACTGTAGGCCATTATAGCAATCAGCCCCAGCATTTT
TRBJ2-1,few,.,TRBV12-3/TRBV12-4,CASSLARGGLRGSYNEQFF,TGTGCCAGCAGTTTAGCGAGGGGGGGACTCCGCGGGTCCTACAATGAGCAGTTCTTC
TRBJ2-3,many,.,TRBV7-4,CASGGPDIREDCDTDTQYF,TGTGCCAGCGGTGGACCTGATATAAGGGAGGATTGTGACACAGATACGCAGTATTTT
TRBJ1-3,many,.,TRBV6-5,CASSYSRGAEGNTIYF,TGTGCCAGCAGTTACTCTCGGGGGGCAGAGGGAAACACCATATATTTT
TRBJ1-5,many,.,TRBV28,CASKAWGNQPQHF,TGTGCCAGCAAGGCCTGGGGCAATCAGCCCCAGCATTTT
TRBJ1-1,few,.,TRBV27,CASSLGPDMNTEAFF,TGTGCCAGCAGTTTAGGGCCGGACATGAACACTGAAGCTTTCTTT
TRBJ1-6,many,.,TRBV7-2,CASSPHGENSPLHF,TGTGCCAGCAGCCCACATGGGGAGAATTCACCCCTCCACTTT
TRBJ2-5,many,TRBD1,TRBV7-2,CASSFGTEALTQYF,TGTGCCAGCAGCTTTGGGACAGAAGCCCTGACCCAGTACTTC
TRBJ2-6,.,.,TRBV7-2,CASSLRQAGANVLTF,TGTGCCAGCAGCTTACGACAGGCTGGGGCCAACGTCCTGACTTTC
TRBJ2-1,.,.,TRBV19,CASSPTWNEQFF,TGTGCCAGTAGTCCGACGTGGAATGAGCAGTTCTTC
TRBJ1-5,many,.,TRBV6-2/TRBV6-3,CASQEGSNQPQHF,TGTGCCAGCCAGGAAGGGAGCAATCAGCCCCAGCATTTT
TRBJ2-1,many,TRBD2,TRBV4-2,CASSQGRLATYNEQFF,TGTGCCAGCAGCCAAGGGCGACTAGCCACCTACAATGAGCAGTTCTTC
TRBJ2-1,many,TRBD1,TRBV10-3,CAISEAPTGTGTYNEQFF,TGTGCCATCAGTGAAGCCCCAACCGGGACAGGGACATACAATGAGCAGTTCTTC
TRBJ1-4,few,TRBD1,TRBV3-1,CASSQGPGTGSAKLFF,TGTGCCAGCAGCCAAGGGCCCGGGACAGGGTCGGCAAAACTGTTTTTT
TRBJ2-7,many,TRBD2,TRBV6-1,CASSSLFQAGVNEQYF,TGTGCCAGCAGTTCACTTTTTCAGGCGGGAGTAAACGAGCAGTACTTC
TRBJ1-1,.,.,TRBV12-3/TRBV12-4,CASSLRGGDTEAFF,TGTGCCAGCAGTCTTCGGGGAGGTGACACTGAAGCTTTCTTT
TRBJ2-7,.,TRBD2,TRBV6-1,CASIYGAGVSFVQYF,TGTGCCAGCATCTACGGAGCGGGGGTCTCCTTCGTGCAATACTTC
TRBJ2-3,.,TRBD2,TRBV5-1,CASRDPSGSGTDTQYF,TGCGCCAGCCGGGATCCTAGCGGGAGTGGAACAGATACGCAGTATTTT
TRBJ1-2,many,.,TRBV2,CASSENGRRPGYTF,TGTGCCAGCAGTGAAAACGGCAGGCGTCCTGGCTACACCTTC
TRBJ1-1,.,.,TRBV29-1,CSVGYQGWGTEAFF,TGCAGCGTTGGTTACCAGGGATGGGGAACTGAAGCTTTCTTT
TRBJ2-2,many,TRBD2,TRBV6-2/TRBV6-3,CASSTAGGTGELFF,TGTGCCAGCAGTACGGCGGGAGGCACCGGGGAGCTGTTTTTT
TRBJ1-2,many,.,TRBV12-3/TRBV12-4,CASSPDRPWF,TGTGCCAGCAGTCCCGACAGACCTTGGTTC
TRBJ1-1,few,TRBD1,TRBV29-1,CSVDGGGVTEAFF,TGCAGCGTTGATGGAGGGGGCGTCACTGAAGCTTTCTTT
TRBJ1-1,few,.,TRBV4-1,CASSPLGDTEAFF,TGCGCCAGCAGCCCGTTGGGGGACACTGAAGCTTTCTTT
TRBJ2-1,medium-sized,.,TRBV6-5,CASSYTDSSSYNEQFF,TGTGCCAGCAGTTACACGGACTCCTCCTCCTACAATGAGCAGTTCTTC
TRBJ1-5,many,TRBD1,TRBV12-3/TRBV12-4,CASSSYRGDFSNQPQHF,TGTGCCAGCAGTTCCTACAGGGGTGATTTCAGCAATCAGCCCCAGCATTTT
TRBJ2-7,many,.,TRBV7-2,CASSSPTPYEQYF,TGTGCCAGCAGCTCCCCCACCCCCTACGAGCAGTACTTC
TRBJ2-4,many,.,TRBV7-2,CASSLVGNIQYF,TGTGCCAGCAGCTTGGTTGGTAACATTCAGTACTTC
TRBJ2-5,many,.,TRBV5-4,CASSFRDGQETQYF,TGTGCCAGCAGCTTCCGGGACGGTCAAGAGACCCAGTACTTC
TRBJ1-1,.,.,TRBV7-2,CASSLQSDTEAFF,TGTGCCAGCAGCCTTCAAAGTGACACTGAAGCTTTCTTT
TRBJ1-2,.,.,TRBV2,CASSETGPYGYTF,TGTGCCAGCAGTGAAACAGGACCGTATGGCTACACCTTC
TRBJ2-1,few,.,TRBV11-2,CASLENARGNEQFF,TGTGCCAGCCTAGAAAACGCGCGGGGCAATGAGCAGTTCTTC
TRBJ1-2,.,TRBD1,TRBV7-6,CASSFQGAYGYTF,TGTGCCAGCAGCTTTCAGGGGGCATATGGCTACACCTTC
TRBJ2-3,few,.,TRBV24-1,CATAPILEDGDTQYF,TGTGCCACCGCTCCAATTCTAGAAGATGGCGATACGCAGTATTTT
TRBJ1-3,.,.,TRBV11-2,CASSLRFEGNTIYF,TGTGCCAGCAGCCTCAGATTCGAGGGCAACACCATATATTTT
TRBJ1-1,.,.,TRBV10-3,CATAGRKNTEAFF,TGTGCCACCGCGGGACGGAAGAACACTGAAGCTTTCTTT
TRBJ1-4,.,.,TRBV15,CATSRVSVAANEKLFF,TGTGCCACCAGCAGGGTTTCGGTCGCGGCTAATGAAAAACTGTTTTTT
TRBJ1-4,few,.,TRBV29-1,CSGWGATNEKLFF,TGCAGCGGTTGGGGTGCAACTAATGAAAAACTGTTTTTT
TRBJ1-2,few,TRBD1,TRBV5-1,CASSSRGQGDGYTF,TGCGCCAGCAGCTCCAGGGGGCAGGGGGATGGCTACACCTTC
TRBJ2-7,.,TRBD2,TRBV5-4,CASSLRLAGDEQYF,TGTGCCAGCAGCTTAAGACTAGCGGGCGACGAGCAGTACTTC
TRBJ1-3,.,.,TRBV20-1,CSAGSEPGNTIYF,TGCAGTGCTGGGTCTGAACCCGGAAACACCATATATTTT
TRBJ1-1,many,TRBD1,TRBV12-3/TRBV12-4,CASSPTGGRAFF,TGTGCCAGCAGTCCAACAGGGGGGAGGGCTTTCTTT
TRBJ2-5,few,.,TRBV15,CATSRVRRGRGETQYF,TGTGCCACCAGCAGAGTGAGGAGGGGGAGGGGGGAGACCCAGTACTTC
TRBJ2-1,few,.,TRBV6-2/TRBV6-3,CASSSLSPHEQFF,TGTGCCAGCAGTTCCCTCTCACCCCATGAGCAGTTCTTC
TRBJ2-1,many,.,TRBV28,CASSFINYNEQFF,TGTGCCAGCAGTTTCATTAATTACAATGAGCAGTTCTTC
TRBJ2-5,many,TRBD2,TRBV4-3,CASSQRRGPSGEPHQETQYF,TGCGCCAGCAGCCAACGGCGGGGTCCTAGCGGGGAACCGCACCAAGAGACCCAGTACTTC
TRBJ2-7,.,.,TRBV6-8,CASSYFIGPGNEQYF,TGTGCCAGCAGTTACTTTATAGGCCCGGGCAACGAGCAGTACTTC
TRBJ2-1,.,.,TRBV4-1,CASSQEGGYNYNELFF,TGCGCCAGCAGCCAAGAGGGAGGTTACAACTACAATGAGCTGTTCTTC
TRBJ2-3,many,.,TRBV7-2,CASSEGVKDTQYF,TGTGCCAGCAGCGAGGGGGTAAAAGATACGCAGTATTTT
TRBJ1-2,many,.,TRBV7-2,CASSLEVGGGLGYGYTF,TGTGCCAGCAGCTTAGAAGTTGGTGGGGGCCTTGGATATGGCTACACCTTC